This T cell receptor beta chain was identified during a study of blood T cell repertoires in COVID-19. Turning to the study itself: Collection of acute and convalescent COVID-19 samples took place in the United States, Italy and Spain. PBMCs, B-cell-depleted T cells, or T cells were the source of the cDNA or gDNA that made up the material.

Trimming removed 4 bases from V and 2 bases from J; junction bases left unmatched: 7. Germline lookup yields CDR1 SGHDT and CDR2 YYEEEE. The CDR3 has 15 amino acids. The authors' processing: Amplified reference gene primers provided the basis for estimating nucleated cell counts. The method was immunoSEQ multiplex PCR; TCRdb's version includes in-frame clones alone and lacks a portion of them. D and trimming were read from the DNA, whereas the V and J calls and clone size are those reported in that table. This table has about 90,000 clones, over 80% appearing once. The origin of this receptor is a woman aged 55-70 years with active COVID-19. The genes are TRBV5-6 and TRBJ2-3; 7 nucleotides line up with TRBD1. The sample taken for sequencing was peripheral blood. This chain's CDR3 is CASSPDDRATDTQYF. The CDR3 DNA sequence: TGTGCCAGCAGCCCGGATGACAGGGCCACAGATACGCAGTATTTT.